The sequence of this TCR beta chain was determined in a study of beta chain features in type 1 diabetes. The study, taken as a whole, reports: Whether TCRB rearrangement is influenced by HLA type was left unresolved in this analysis. Sequencing from cDNA could over-represent high-TCR-expressing cells.

The CDR3 length is 10 residues. Between the trimmed V and J ends, which lost 7 bases and 7 bases, there was a span of 4 bases. Looked up from germline, CDR1 is MDHEN and CDR2 is SYDVKM. Remarks on this clone: The antigen is undetermined.

Expressed TCRB transcripts were sequenced after all isolated RNA was converted to cDNA. Generated by immunoSEQ multiplex PCR, the TCRdb table keeps only in-frame clones and is missing some. Among 680,000 or so clones listed, about 16% were seen once. This TCR derives from a man aged 18 to 35 in good health. This chain links TRBV28 with TRBJ1-4, with D unresolved. Material for sequencing was naive CD4+ T cells from blood. The CDR3 sequence is CASMAEKLFF. CDR3 bases: TGTGCCAGCATGGCTGAAAAACTGTTTTTT.